The 19 T cell receptor beta chains in this list originate from one sample, sequenced in a study of blood T cell repertoires in COVID-19. Clones were sequenced by immunoSEQ multiplex PCR, and TCRdb holds only the in-frame ones, with some missing. The table includes around 230,000 clones, 75% to 85% detected once. The sample taken for sequencing was peripheral blood. The source is a woman aged 60 to 75 with active or convalescent COVID-19.

The rearrangement uses TRBV7-9 and TRBJ1-2; 8 bases fit TRBD1. The J segment lost 7 bases and the V segment lost 3 bases, leaving 7 bases of the junction unmatched. Germline-derived CDR1 and CDR2 are SEHNR and FQNEAQ (reference sequence). CDR3 length equals 14 residues. For the CDR3, the DNA is TGTGCCAGCAGCTTTATACAGGGGGTTGGTGGCTACACCTTC. Translated, it gives CASSFIQGVGGYTF. The full variable domain, completed using reference TRBV7-9 and TRBJ1-2, is DTGVSQNPRHKITKRGQNVTFRCDPISEHNRLYWYRQTLGQGPEFLTYFQNEAQLEKSRLLSDRFSAERPKGSFSTLEIQRTEQGDSAMYLCASSFIQGVGGYTFGSGTRLTVV.

In this sample, this clone turned up a few times. The chain is built from TRBV30 and TRBJ2-1; the match to TRBD2 covers 8 bases. V trimming: 5 bases; J trimming: 5 bases; junction bases outside the gene matches: 17. The V gene's germline CDR1 is GTSNPN and CDR2 SVGIG (reference sequence). The CDR3 has 17 residues. CDR3 residues: CAWRRGVTEPGHNEQFF. CDR3 bases: TGTGCCTGGCGGCGGGGGGTAACCGAACCTGGGCACAATGAGCAGTTCTTC.

This rearrangement joins TRBV5-1 to TRBJ2-1; 11 nucleotides match TRBD2. The CDR3 has 17 residues. Trimming took 0 bases from V and 8 from J; bases not matched to a gene: 10. Germline loops: CDR1 SGHRS, CDR2 YFSETQ. The CDR3 is CASSLVIAGGLKYEQFF. Written as DNA, the CDR3 is TGCGCCAGCAGCTTGGTGATAGCGGGGGGGCTTAAGTATGAGCAGTTCTTC. Variable domain in full (rest from reference TRBV5-1 and TRBJ2-1): KAGVTQTPRYLIKTRGQQVTLSCSPISGHRSVSWYQQTPGQGLQFLFEYFSETQRNKGNFPGRFSGRQFSNSRSEMNVSTLELGDSALYLCASSLVIAGGLKYEQFFGPGTRLTVL.

The DNA of the CDR3 is TGCGCCAGCAACAACGGGGGAGATACGCAGTATTTT. This gives the protein CASNNGGDTQYF. The J gene is TRBJ2-3, the V gene TRBV10-2; D might be TRBD2 (6 bases). Between the trimmed V and J ends, which lost 7 bases and 5 bases, there was a span of 10 bases. The CDR3 has 12 amino acids. The germline V gene encodes CDR1 WSHSY and CDR2 SAAADI.

The V gene is TRBV2, the J gene TRBJ2-3; D possibly corresponds to TRBD2 (7 bases). The CDR3 runs 13 residues. The V and J ends lost 5 bases and 5 bases respectively, with 11 bases between them. Germline CDR1 is SNHLY and CDR2 is FYNNEI. CDR3 bases: TGTGCCAGCAGTCGGGGGGCCGGAGATACGCAGTATTTT. This encodes CASSRGAGDTQYF.

The chain uses TRBV10-1 and TRBJ2-5, with D possibly TRBD2 on 7 matching bases. Germline V CDR1 and CDR2: WNHNN, SYGVQD (reference sequence). The CDR3 is made up of 15 amino acids. Trimming pared 4 bases from V and 4 bases from J, leaving 16 bases between. The CDR3 here is CASSGRRGPGETQYF. In DNA, the CDR3 is TGCGCCAGCAGTGGACGGCGGGGGCCCGGAGAGACCCAGTACTTC.

The chain links TRBV21-1 to TRBJ2-2; whether TRBD1, the table's D call, matches the DNA was not checked. TRBV21-1 is a pseudogene locus. The CDR3 loop spans 15 amino acids. CDR3 loop: CASRFGTDRTGELFF. The CDR3 DNA reads as TGTGCCAGCAGGTTCGGGACAGACAGAACCGGGGAGCTGTTTTTT.

This chain connects TRBV5-4 to TRBJ2-3, with 8 bases matching TRBD2. J lost 5 bases, V lost 0 bases, and 8 bases had no gene match. CDR1 and CDR2 from the germline V gene are SGHNT and YYREEE (reference sequence). The CDR3 length is 16 residues. CDR3 amino acids: CASSLAGTRGKDTQYF. DNA for the CDR3: TGTGCCAGCAGCTTGGCCGGGACTAGAGGCAAAGATACGCAGTATTTT.

The chain combines TRBV3-1 (or the pseudogene TRBV3-2) with TRBJ2-5; 7 bases are a match to TRBD1. Trimming cost V 4 bases and J 5 bases; bases outside gene matches: 4. This CDR3 has 13 residues. Germline assignment: CDR1 LGHDT and CDR2 YNNKEL (reference sequence). The CDR3 bases are TGTGCCAGCAGCCGACAGGGAGATGAGACCCAGTACTTC. The encoded protein is CASSRQGDETQYF.

The chain is built from TRBV20-1 and TRBJ2-5; TRBD2 matches at 7 bases. Germline lookup yields CDR1 DFQATT and CDR2 SNEGSKA (reference sequence). The CDR3 is made up of 14 amino acids. The junction had 8 bases not matched to a gene; V was cut back by 3 bases and J by 4 bases. The CDR3 sequence: CSASPGLGLETQYF. The CDR3, as DNA: TGCAGTGCTAGTCCCGGACTAGGTTTAGAGACCCAGTACTTC.

Worth noting for this clone: The same CDR3 arises from other DNA sequences in this sample as well. The rearrangement joins TRBV2 to TRBJ2-1; 7 bases agree with TRBD2. The CDR3 extends over 15 amino acids. The trim removed 3 bases at V and 7 bases at J, leaving 9 bases unmatched. Looked up from germline, CDR1 is SNHLY and CDR2 is FYNNEI. As DNA, the CDR3 is TGTGCCAGCAGTGACCCGGGAGGTTTAGGGAATGAGCAGTTCTTC. It codes for CASSDPGGLGNEQFF. Together with reference TRBV2 and TRBJ2-1, the CDR3 gives the full variable domain: EPEVTQTPSHQVTQMGQEVILRCVPISNHLYFYWYRQILGQKVEFLVSFYNNEISEKSEIFDDQFSVERPDGSNFTLKIRSTKLEDSAMYFCASSDPGGLGNEQFFGPGTRLTVL.

This clone has a count of ten or more. This chain joins TRBV27 and TRBJ1-3; TRBD1 aligns across 7 bases. This CDR3 has 17 residues. Germline V gives CDR1 MNHEY, CDR2 SMNVEV (reference sequence). Trimming took 2 bases from V and 6 from J; bases not matched to a gene: 13. The CDR3 here is CASSLETPARGLNTIYF. CDR3 bases: TGTGCCAGCAGTTTAGAGACCCCAGCCAGGGGGTTAAACACCATATATTTT.

V and J are TRBV6-5 and TRBJ1-2; a weak D match, TRBD1 (6 bases). The CDR3 has 12 amino acids. V was shortened by 6 bases and J by 13 bases, with 18 bases between the two germline ends. Germline lookup yields CDR1 MNHEY and CDR2 SVGAGI. CDR3 DNA sequence: TGTGCCAGCAGCCTGGACAGAAATTACCTCACCTTC. Amino acid sequence: CASSLDRNYLTF.

The CDR3 loop reads CASSRTENKGNQPQHF. The CDR3, as DNA: TGTGCCAGTAGTAGGACAGAAAACAAGGGCAATCAGCCCCAGCATTTT. This sequence joins TRBV19 and TRBJ1-5, with a tentative D call TRBD1 (6 bases). Germline CDR1 and CDR2: LNHDA and SQIVND (reference sequence). Deletions cut 4 bases from V and 2 bases from J, with 15 bases between. This CDR3 spans 16 amino acids.

In DNA form, the CDR3 reads TGTGCCAGCAGCTTAGCGCAGGGACTAGCTACAGAGACCCAGTACTTC. Its protein is CASSLAQGLATETQYF. The J gene is TRBJ2-5, the V gene TRBV7-6; 9 nucleotides align to TRBD2. Trimming at V came to 0 bases and at J to 4 bases, leaving 6 bases not matched to a gene. This CDR3 has 16 amino acids. The germline gives CDR1 SGHVS, CDR2 FNYEAQ.

This clone was found once. The chain employs TRBV18 and TRBJ1-2, with D tentatively TRBD1 (5 bases). Germline V gene lookup returns CDR1 KGHSH and CDR2 LQKENI. The CDR3 runs 13 residues. V was shortened by 6 bases and J by 7 bases, with 15 bases between the two germline ends. The CDR3 region has the DNA TGTGCCAGCTCCCCGGACACTTTCGGTGGCTACACCTTC. The encoded protein is CASSPDTFGGYTF.

This chain connects TRBV27 to TRBJ2-1, with 9 bases fitting TRBD2. The V gene end was trimmed by 4 bases and the J gene end by 9 bases; junction bases not matched to a gene: 10. CDR3 size: 15 residues. CDR1 is MNHEY and CDR2 is SMNVEV in the germline V gene (reference sequence). CDR3: CASSSLAGGPAEQFF. CDR3 bases: TGTGCCAGCAGTTCCCTGGCGGGGGGGCCGGCTGAGCAGTTCTTC.

The V call is TRBV5-6, the J call TRBJ1-2; D unresolved. Looked up from germline, CDR1 is SGHDT and CDR2 is YYEEEE. CDR3 size: 12 residues. The V and J ends lost 3 bases and 8 bases respectively, with 11 bases between them. CDR3 sequence (DNA): TGTGCCAGCAGCTCGGGTCTGGAGGGCTACACCTTC. Translation: CASSSGLEGYTF.

The V call is TRBV10-3, the J call TRBJ1-5; 8 bases match TRBD1. After removal of 3 bases from V and 7 bases from J, the junction contained 5 bases not matched to a gene. Germline values: CDR1 ENHRY, CDR2 SYGVKD. This CDR3 spans 14 amino acids. This CDR3 reads CAISDGTGGQPQHF. CDR3 DNA sequence: TGTGCCATCAGTGACGGGACAGGAGGCCAGCCCCAGCATTTT.